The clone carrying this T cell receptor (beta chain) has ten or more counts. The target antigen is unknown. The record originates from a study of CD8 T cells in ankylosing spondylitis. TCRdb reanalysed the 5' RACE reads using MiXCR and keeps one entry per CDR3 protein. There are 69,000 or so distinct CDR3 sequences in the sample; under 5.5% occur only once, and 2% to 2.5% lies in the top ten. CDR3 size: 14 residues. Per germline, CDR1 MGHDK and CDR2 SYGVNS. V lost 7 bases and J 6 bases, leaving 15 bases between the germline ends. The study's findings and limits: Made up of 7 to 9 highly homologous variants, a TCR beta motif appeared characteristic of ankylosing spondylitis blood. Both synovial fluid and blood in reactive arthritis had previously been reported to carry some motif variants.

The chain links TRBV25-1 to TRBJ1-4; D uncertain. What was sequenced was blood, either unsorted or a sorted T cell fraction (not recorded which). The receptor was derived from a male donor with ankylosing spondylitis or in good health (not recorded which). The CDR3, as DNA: TGTGCCAGCAAACAGTCGGTCTCCCATGAAAAACTGTTTTTT. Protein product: CASKQSVSHEKLFF.